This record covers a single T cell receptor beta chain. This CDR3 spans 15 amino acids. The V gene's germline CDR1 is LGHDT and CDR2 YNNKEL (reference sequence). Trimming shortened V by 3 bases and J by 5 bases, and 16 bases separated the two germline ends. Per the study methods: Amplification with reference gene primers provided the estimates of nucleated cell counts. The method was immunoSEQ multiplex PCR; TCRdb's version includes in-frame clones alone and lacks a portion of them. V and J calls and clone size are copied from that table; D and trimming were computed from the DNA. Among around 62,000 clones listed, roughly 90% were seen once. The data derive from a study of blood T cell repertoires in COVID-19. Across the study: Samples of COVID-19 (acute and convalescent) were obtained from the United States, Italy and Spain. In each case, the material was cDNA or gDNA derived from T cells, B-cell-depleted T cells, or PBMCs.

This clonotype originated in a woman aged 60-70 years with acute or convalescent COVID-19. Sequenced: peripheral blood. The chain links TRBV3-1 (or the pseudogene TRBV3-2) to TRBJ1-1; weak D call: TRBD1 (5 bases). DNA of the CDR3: TGTGCCAGCAGCCATTGGGCCGCCCGGGGGACTGAAGCTTTCTTT. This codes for CASSHWAARGTEAFF.